The rows below give T cell receptor beta chains drawn from one sample of a study of T cell repertoires in aging, cancer and after chemotherapy. Using its own MiXCR run on the multiplex PCR reads, TCRdb lists one record per CDR3 protein. Of over 10,000 distinct CDR3 sequences listed, approximately 22% are singletons. Sequenced: blood. Receptors originate from a human donor in good health. The CDR3 runs from the conserved cysteine through the conserved F or W. D genes are given only for firm matches.

.,TRBV7-2,TRBJ2-7,CASSPNVGSLRYEQYF
.,TRBV5-1,TRBJ1-1,CASSLRGDGSTEAFF
TRBD1,TRBV27,TRBJ2-7,CASSFRQSGGSRTYEQYF
TRBD1,TRBV5-1,TRBJ1-4,CASSSTGTGEEKLFF
.,TRBV5-1,TRBJ2-2,CASSLIAGELFF
.,TRBV11-2,TRBJ2-1,CASSLGLGNEQFF
TRBD2,TRBV18,TRBJ2-3,CASSPGGAPDTQYF
TRBD1,TRBV7-2,TRBJ2-4,CASSIGTADKNIQYF
.,TRBV28,TRBJ2-2,CASDEAANTGELFF
.,TRBV7-3,TRBJ1-2,CASRRTRSGAYGYTF
.,TRBV5-1,TRBJ2-3,CASSPLPMGTDTQYF
.,TRBV29-1,TRBJ2-5,CSVVEAQETQYF
TRBD1,TRBV5-6,TRBJ1-2,CASSGARQGTTNYGYTF
.,TRBV6-4,TRBJ1-1,CASRGTPTANTEAFF
.,TRBV12-3/TRBV12-4,TRBJ1-3,CASSLGTVSGNTIYF
TRBD1,TRBV6-2/TRBV6-3,TRBJ2-1,CASLSHGQGGLRSYNEQFF
.,TRBV7-2,TRBJ1-2,CASSLARQGFGYGYTF
TRBD1,TRBV19,TRBJ1-1,CASNPTGEGNTEAFF
TRBD1,TRBV19,TRBJ2-3,CASRNRGPSTDTQYF
.,TRBV12-3/TRBV12-4,TRBJ2-3,CASSLRIGDTQYF
.,TRBV12-5,TRBJ2-1,CASQQGSSYNEQFF
.,TRBV20-1,TRBJ2-5,CSARDRQVETQYF
TRBD1,TRBV4-3,TRBJ1-6,CASSQNGGQGSPLHF
.,TRBV4-3,TRBJ1-4,CASSQFIEDEKLFF
.,TRBV27,TRBJ2-7,CASSRATQVYEQYF
.,TRBV10-3,TRBJ1-2,CAISSGAGSGYTF